Listed here are 30 T cell receptor beta chains from one sample, sequenced in a study of long-term antiretroviral therapy in people with HIV. Version v3.0 of the immunoSEQ assay was performed at survey level. Using immunoSEQ multiplex PCR, the repertoire was profiled, and TCRdb retains in-frame clones only, with some absent. The sample consists of about 16,000 clones, 85% to 90% of them appearing once. Material: unsorted PBMCs, obtained 0.7 years before starting antiretroviral therapy. The source of these receptors is a man aged 50-59 years with HIV.

The chain uses TRBV7-2 and TRBJ2-7; D gene unclear. The CDR3 covers 18 residues. V dropped 1 base and J dropped 0 bases, with 19 bases sitting between them. Looked up from germline, CDR1 is SGHTA and CDR2 is FQGNSA. The CDR3 loop is CASSLDLKPQGYSYEQYF. CDR3 sequence (DNA): TGTGCCAGCAGCTTAGACCTTAAACCGCAAGGCTACTCCTACGAGCAGTACTTC.

The CDR3 sequence: CASSLEGRGETQYF. The DNA for the CDR3 is TGCGCCAGCAGCTTGGAGGGGCGAGGAGAGACCCAGTACTTC. The chain joins TRBV5-1 to TRBJ2-5; tentative D call: TRBD1 (5 bases). Trimming cost V 0 bases and J 4 bases, with 10 bases left between them. The germline gives CDR1 SGHRS, CDR2 YFSETQ. This CDR3 comprises 14 residues.

The rearrangement joins TRBV30 to TRBJ2-7; D gene uncertain. Trimming stripped 6 bases from V and 2 bases from J, with 11 bases between. Germline loops: CDR1 GTSNPN, CDR2 SVGIG (reference sequence). There are 12 residues in the CDR3. The CDR3 sequence is CACIVRTYEQYF. In DNA, the CDR3 is TGTGCCTGTATCGTCCGAACCTACGAGCAGTACTTC. The variable domain in full, with the rest retrieved from reference TRBV30 and TRBJ2-7, is SQTIHQWPATLVQPVGSPLSLECTVEGTSNPNLYWYRQAAGRGLQLLFYSVGIGQISSEVPQNLSASRPQDRQFILSSKKLLLSDSGFYLCACIVRTYEQYFGPGTRLTVT.

The chain is built from TRBV7-8 and TRBJ1-4; possibly TRBD1 for D (6 bases). Germline values: CDR1 SGHVS, CDR2 FQNEAQ. Trimming left V 5 bases short and J 8 bases short, with 18 bases between. The CDR3 extends over 15 amino acids. The CDR3 loop is CASSKSTGGREKLFF. CDR3 coding DNA: TGTGCCAGCAGCAAAAGCACGGGGGGCCGAGAAAAACTGTTTTTT.

The gene calls are TRBV5-1 and TRBJ2-3, with no clear D. The CDR3 covers 14 residues. V dropped 0 bases and J dropped 1 base, with 6 bases sitting between them. CDR1 and CDR2 (germline): SGHRS, YFSETQ. CDR3 in DNA: TGCGCCAGCAGCTTGGCCCAGGGCACAGATACGCAGTATTTT. Protein product: CASSLAQGTDTQYF.

The genes are TRBV28 and TRBJ1-2; D perhaps matches TRBD1 (6 bases). Germline-derived CDR1 and CDR2 are MDHEN and SYDVKM. The V gene lost 6 bases and the J gene lost 8 bases, with 16 bases spanning the gap. The CDR3 length is 13 residues. The CDR3 bases are TGTGCCAGCAGGGCCGGGTTGGGGGCGGGCTACACCTTC. This sequence encodes CASRAGLGAGYTF.

This chain links TRBV5-1 with TRBJ2-2; 15 bases align to TRBD2. The CDR3 runs 16 residues. CDR1 is SGHRS, CDR2 YFSETQ, per germline. Trimming removed 4 bases from V and 5 bases from J; junction bases left unmatched: 3. The CDR3 DNA sequence: TGCGCCAGCAGCAGGACTAGCGGGAGGGGGACCGGGGAGCTGTTTTTT. It encodes CASSRTSGRGTGELFF.

In DNA, the CDR3 is TGTGCCACCGGACTGAAGGAGACCCAGTACTTC. Its protein product is CATGLKETQYF. The V call is TRBV6-6, the J call TRBJ2-5; possible D gene TRBD2, 5 bases. Between the trimmed V and J ends, which lost 10 bases and 5 bases, there was a span of 11 bases. The CDR3 is 11 amino acids. The V gene's germline CDR1 is MNHNY and CDR2 SVGAGI (reference sequence).

V gene TRBV18 combines with J gene TRBJ1-2, with D possibly being TRBD1 (6 bases). Germline CDR1 reads KGHSH; CDR2 reads LQKENI. The CDR3 extends over 15 amino acids. With 3 bases removed from V and 6 bases from J, the gap between germline ends came to 17 bases. The CDR3, as DNA: TGTGCCAGCTCACCTAGGACAGTGACAGAGCATGGCTACACCTTC. It codes for CASSPRTVTEHGYTF.

This chain uses TRBV6-5 with TRBJ2-7; TRBD2 matches at 7 bases. The length of the CDR3 is 15 residues. Losses at the gene ends were 0 bases for V and 1 base for J; bases not matched to a gene: 3. CDR1 and CDR2 from the germline V gene are MNHEY and SVGAGI. The CDR3 DNA is TGTGCCAGCAGTTACTCATGGGGGGGGTCCTACGAGCAGTACTTC. This sequence encodes CASSYSWGGSYEQYF.

This chain links TRBV28 with TRBJ2-1; D uncertain. Germline assignment: CDR1 MDHEN and CDR2 SYDVKM. The CDR3 loop spans 16 amino acids. Trimming shortened V by 1 base and J by 0 bases, and 10 bases separated the two germline ends. This CDR3 is CASSLFYRRSYNEQFF. In DNA form, the CDR3 reads TGTGCCAGCAGTTTATTTTACCGTCGCTCCTACAATGAGCAGTTCTTC.

The rearrangement joins TRBV14 to TRBJ2-3, with D uncertain. Germline V gene lookup returns CDR1 SGHDN and CDR2 FVKESK. Trimming pared 5 bases from V and 0 bases from J, leaving 12 bases between. The CDR3 spans 15 residues. CDR3 region: CASSSPTVSTDTQYF. The CDR3 DNA follows: TGTGCCAGCAGCTCACCGACCGTCAGCACAGATACGCAGTATTTT. Together with reference TRBV14 and TRBJ2-3, the CDR3 gives the full variable domain: EAGVTQFPSHSVIEKGQTVTLRCDPISGHDNLYWYRRVMGKEIKFLLHFVKESKQDESGMPNNRFLAERTGGTYSTLKVQPAELEDSGVYFCASSSPTVSTDTQYFGPGTRLTVL.

This clone was recorded only once. The CDR3 coding sequence is TGTGCCAGCAGTTTGCGGGAGGCCGACTACGAGCAGTACTTC. This encodes CASSLREADYEQYF. The V and J genes are TRBV11-2 and TRBJ2-7; 8 bases are a match to TRBD2. CDR3 length equals 14 residues. After removal of 6 bases from V and 3 bases from J, the junction contained 7 bases not matched to a gene. Germline V gene lookup returns CDR1 SGHAT and CDR2 FQNNGV.

V usage is TRBV7-9 and J usage is TRBJ1-2; the D gene is possibly TRBD1 (5 bases). Looked up from germline, CDR1 is SEHNR and CDR2 is FQNEAQ (reference sequence). The CDR3 runs to 13 residues. V was trimmed by 4 bases and J by 8 bases, leaving 14 bases between them. CDR3 residues: CASSSKGAFGYTF. The CDR3 coding sequence is TGTGCCAGCAGCTCCAAAGGGGCGTTCGGCTACACCTTC.

This clone was seen once. This chain links TRBV2 with TRBJ1-4; 7 nucleotides agree with TRBD1. CDR1 and CDR2 from the germline V gene are SNHLY and FYNNEI. CDR3 length equals 14 residues. The V gene end was trimmed by 3 bases and the J gene end by 6 bases; junction bases not matched to a gene: 4. CDR3 amino acids: CASSEWDSYEKLFF. CDR3 in DNA: TGTGCCAGCAGTGAGTGGGACAGTTATGAAAAACTGTTTTTT.

This chain connects TRBV15 to TRBJ1-5; D is perhaps TRBD1 (6 bases). Trimming removed 0 bases from V and 4 bases from J, with 13 bases in between. Germline-derived CDR1 and CDR2 are LNHNV and YYDKDF (reference sequence). This CDR3 has 16 residues. CDR3 sequence reads: CATSRDMTGSNQPQHF. The CDR3 nucleotides are TGTGCCACCAGCAGAGATATGACAGGCTCAAATCAGCCCCAGCATTTT. Full variable domain (rest looked up from reference TRBV15 and TRBJ1-5): DAMVIQNPRYQVTQFGKPVTLSCSQTLNHNVMYWYQQKSSQAPKLLFHYYDKDFNNEADTPDNFQSRRPNTSFCFLDIRSPGLGDTAMYLCATSRDMTGSNQPQHFGDGTRLSIL.

This chain joins TRBV10-3 and TRBJ2-7; 8 bases map to TRBD2. The V gene end was trimmed by 6 bases and the J gene end by 5 bases; junction bases not matched to a gene: 6. The length of the CDR3 is 13 residues. The germline V gene encodes CDR1 ENHRY and CDR2 SYGVKD. In DNA form, the CDR3 reads TGTGCCATCAGGGCGGGACTAGTGAACGAGCAGTACTTC. Its translation is CAIRAGLVNEQYF.

The chain joins TRBV2 to TRBJ2-2; D not resolved. The CDR3 sequence is 15 residues long. Trimming stripped 5 bases from V and 4 bases from J, with 14 bases between. Germline V lookup: CDR1 SNHLY, CDR2 FYNNEI. DNA for the CDR3: TGTGCCAGCAGTCTTGGGCAGGCTAGCACCGGGGAGCTGTTTTTT. Translation gives CASSLGQASTGELFF.

This clone is termed medium-sized. V and J are TRBV15 and TRBJ2-3; D perhaps matches TRBD2 (6 bases). The V end was cut by 0 bases, the J end by 2 bases, with 18 bases between. This CDR3 contains 18 residues. The germline CDR1 and CDR2 sequences are LNHNV and YYDKDF (reference sequence). The CDR3: CATSRDDGGLGHTDTQYF. The CDR3 DNA is TGTGCCACCAGCAGAGATGATGGGGGACTTGGCCACACAGATACGCAGTATTTT.

The chain couples TRBV7-2 to TRBJ1-1; the D gene is possibly TRBD1 (5 bases). Trimming pared 4 bases from V and 3 bases from J, leaving 12 bases between. The CDR3 contains 14 residues. Germline V gene sequence: CDR1 SGHTA, CDR2 FQGNSA. CDR3: CASSWAGRDTEAFF. Written as DNA, the CDR3 is TGTGCCAGCAGCTGGGCAGGGAGGGACACTGAAGCTTTCTTT.

This rearrangement joins TRBV30 to TRBJ1-2, with D perhaps matching TRBD1 (6 bases). The germline gives CDR1 GTSNPN, CDR2 SVGIG (reference sequence). V was pared by 4 bases and J by 7 bases, with 19 bases between. The CDR3 covers 14 residues. CDR3 DNA sequence: TGTGCCTGGACTCGGACAGAGCTGGTGGGTGGCTACACCTTC. Protein sequence: CAWTRTELVGGYTF.

This clone came up once. J is TRBJ2-7 and V is TRBV5-1; 9 bases are a match to TRBD1. V trimming: 4 bases; J trimming: 2 bases; junction bases outside the gene matches: 10. In germline, CDR1 is SGHRS, CDR2 YFSETQ. CDR3 length: 16 residues. The CDR3 DNA is TGCGCCAGCAGCATTGCAAGCGGGACAGGGACCTACGAGCAGTACTTC. This codes for CASSIASGTGTYEQYF.

This chain links TRBV7-9 with TRBJ1-1; 8 bases match TRBD1. The CDR3 runs to 14 residues. Germline V CDR1 and CDR2: SEHNR, FQNEAQ (reference sequence). With 5 bases clipped from V and 3 bases from J, the junction kept 5 bases outside the gene matches. CDR3 residues: CASSLTGAYTEAFF. CDR3 nucleotides: TGTGCCAGCAGCCTGACAGGGGCCTACACTGAAGCTTTCTTT.

The gene calls are TRBV5-1 and TRBJ2-7; D tentatively reads TRBD1 or TRBD2 (5 bases each). Trimming pared 0 bases from V and 2 bases from J, leaving 15 bases between. The germline V gene encodes CDR1 SGHRS and CDR2 YFSETQ. The CDR3 has 16 amino acids. The CDR3 is CASSLEGVGLPYEQYF. The CDR3 nucleotides are TGCGCCAGCAGCTTGGAAGGGGTTGGACTCCCCTACGAGCAGTACTTC.

This clone was seen more than once but under ten times. V is TRBV14 and J is TRBJ1-3, with 7 bases matching TRBD1. Germline V gene lookup returns CDR1 SGHDN and CDR2 FVKESK. V lost 1 base to trimming and J lost 4 bases; unmatched junction nucleotides: 10. This CDR3 region has 17 residues. CDR3 DNA: TGTGCCAGCAGCCAAGCATTAAAGGACAGGCTCGGAAACACCATATATTTT. It encodes CASSQALKDRLGNTIYF.

This clone was counted once. One end of the junction varies from germline; a read error may be responsible. The genes are TRBV7-8 and TRBJ1-1, with a weak D call TRBD1 (6 bases). The V gene's germline CDR1 is SGHVS and CDR2 FQNEAQ. This CDR3 contains 13 residues. CDR3 sequence reads: CASSLGGHTEAFF. The CDR3 nucleotides are TGTGCCAGCAGCTTAGGGGGACACACAGAAGCTTTCTTT.

The CDR3 region has the DNA TGTGCCAGCTCACCAAGGGAGACAGGGGGCTGGGGTGAGCAGTTCTTC. Translated: CASSPRETGGWGEQFF. The V gene is TRBV18, the J gene TRBJ2-1, with 10 nucleotides matching TRBD1. CDR1 KGHSH and CDR2 LQKENI come from the germline V gene. Unmatched junction bases numbered 10, after V lost 2 bases and J lost 9 bases. The CDR3 totals 16 residues. Combining the CDR3 with reference TRBV18 and TRBJ2-1 gives the whole variable domain NAGVMQNPRHLVRRRGQEARLRCSPMKGHSHVYWYRQLPEEGLKFMVYLQKENIIDESGMPKERFSAEFPKEGPSILRIQQVVRGDSAAYFCASSPRETGGWGEQFFGPGTRLTVL.

This clone has just one count. This chain links TRBV7-2 with TRBJ2-1; D is unresolved. Germline V gene data show CDR1 as SGHTA and CDR2 as FQGNSA. The CDR3 has 17 amino acids. Trimming took 2 bases from V and 2 from J, leaving 16 bases between them. CDR3 DNA: TGTGCCAGCAGCTTAAGGGTCTCCCATGATACCTACAATGAGCAGTTCTTC. It codes for CASSLRVSHDTYNEQFF.

This rearrangement joins TRBV30 to TRBJ1-3; D not resolved. Germline V gene sequence: CDR1 GTSNPN, CDR2 SVGIG (reference sequence). There are 13 residues in the CDR3. With 1 base removed from V and 2 bases from J, the gap between germline ends came to 6 bases. The CDR3 region is CAWSALAGNTIYF. The CDR3 DNA sequence: TGTGCCTGGAGTGCCCTGGCTGGAAACACCATATATTTT.

The chain is built from TRBV14 and TRBJ2-5; perhaps D is TRBD1 or TRBD2 (5 bases each). This CDR3 spans 19 amino acids. The germline V gene encodes CDR1 SGHDN and CDR2 FVKESK. With 1 base removed from V and 0 bases from J, the gap between germline ends came to 21 bases. CDR3 sequence reads: CASSQGLGELFGDQETQYF. The CDR3 nucleotides are TGTGCCAGCAGCCAAGGTTTGGGGGAATTGTTTGGAGACCAAGAGACCCAGTACTTC.